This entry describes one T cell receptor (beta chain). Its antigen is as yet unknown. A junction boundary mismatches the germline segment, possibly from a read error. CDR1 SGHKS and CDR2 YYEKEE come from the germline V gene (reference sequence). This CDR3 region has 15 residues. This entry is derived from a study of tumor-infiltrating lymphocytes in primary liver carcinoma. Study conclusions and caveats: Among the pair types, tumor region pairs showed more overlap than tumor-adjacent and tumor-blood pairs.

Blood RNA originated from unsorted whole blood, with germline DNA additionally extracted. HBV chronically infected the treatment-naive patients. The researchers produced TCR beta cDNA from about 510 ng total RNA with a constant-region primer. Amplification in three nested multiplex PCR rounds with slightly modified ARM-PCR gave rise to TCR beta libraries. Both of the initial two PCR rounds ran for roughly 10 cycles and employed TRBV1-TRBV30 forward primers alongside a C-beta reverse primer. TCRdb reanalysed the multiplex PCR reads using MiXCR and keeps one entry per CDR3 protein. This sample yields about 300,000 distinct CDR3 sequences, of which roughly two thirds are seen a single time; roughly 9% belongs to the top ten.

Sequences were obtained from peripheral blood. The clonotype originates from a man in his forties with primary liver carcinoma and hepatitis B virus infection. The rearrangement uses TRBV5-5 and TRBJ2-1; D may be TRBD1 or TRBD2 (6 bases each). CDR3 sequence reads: CASGLEGGSYNEQFF. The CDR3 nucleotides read TGCGCCAGCGGCTTGGAGGGGGGATCCTACAATGAGCAGTTCTTC.